Below are 9 T cell receptor beta chains sequenced from a single sample in a study of T cell responses to AZD1222 COVID-19 vaccine. TCRdb keeps only in-frame clones here, not all; method: immunoSEQ multiplex PCR. The sample records roughly 180,000 clones, approximately 90% being singletons. The source was peripheral blood, collected on day 0 of AZD1222 vaccination. The receptors originated from an adult in good health.

This chain connects TRBV6-1 to TRBJ1-2; D remains unclear. The germline V and J ends were trimmed by 1 base and 0 bases, with 9 bases remaining between them. The germline CDR1 and CDR2 sequences are MNHNS and SASEGT. The CDR3 extends over 15 amino acids. CDR3 in amino acids: CASSEGRNPNYGYTF. The CDR3 DNA sequence: TGTGCCAGCAGTGAAGGCAGGAATCCTAACTATGGCTACACCTTC.

The chain uses TRBV6-2 or TRBV6-3 and TRBJ1-6; 9 bases are a match to TRBD1. The CDR3 runs to 16 residues. After removal of 0 bases from V and 9 bases from J, the junction contained 6 bases not matched to a gene. Germline V gives CDR1 MNHEY, CDR2 SVGEGT. CDR3 region: CASSYSTGGRSSPLHF. CDR3 bases: TGTGCCAGCAGTTACTCGACAGGGGGTCGCAGTTCACCCCTCCACTTT.

The gene calls are TRBV7-6 and TRBJ2-7; 9 bases match TRBD1. Germline CDR1 reads SGHVS; CDR2 reads FNYEAQ. J gave up 1 base and V 4 bases, and 8 bases lay outside the gene matches. The CDR3 runs 16 residues. Written as DNA, the CDR3 is TGTGCCAGCAGCTCTCAAGCACAGGGGGCGTCCTACGAGCAGTACTTC. Translation: CASSSQAQGASYEQYF.

The chain couples TRBV7-3 to TRBJ1-1; D gene uncertain. Germline CDR1 SGHTA, CDR2 FQGTGA. This CDR3 is 16 amino acids long. V was cut by 5 bases and J by 1 base, with 17 bases left in between. CDR3: CASSPGPRLGNTEAFF. The CDR3 DNA reads TGTGCCAGCAGCCCTGGACCAAGACTTGGGAACACTGAAGCTTTCTTT.

This clone is a singleton in its sample. The chain recombines TRBV7-3 with TRBJ1-1; D is uncertain. The germline gives CDR1 SGHTA, CDR2 FQGTGA. The CDR3 length is 13 residues. V lost 0 bases to trimming and J lost 1 base, with 3 bases between them. The DNA of the CDR3 is TGTGCCAGCAGCTTAACAGAGAACACTGAAGCTTTCTTT. As protein: CASSLTENTEAFF.

The V and J genes are TRBV4-3 and TRBJ1-1; TRBD1 might be the D (5 bases). Germline V CDR1 and CDR2: LGHNA, YSLEER. V lost 4 bases and J lost 0, with 12 bases in between. The CDR3 consists of 15 residues. The CDR3 nucleotides read TGCGCCAGCAGCCGGACGGGGGGACTGAACACTGAAGCTTTCTTT. It yields the protein CASSRTGGLNTEAFF.

There are a few counts of this clone. CDR3 amino acids: CASSATGIYEQYF. CDR3 nucleotides: TGTGCCAGCAGCGCTACAGGGATCTACGAGCAGTACTTC. The chain couples TRBV14 to TRBJ2-7; D is perhaps TRBD1 (6 bases). V was cut by 5 bases and J by 3 bases, with 11 bases left in between. Germline V gene sequence: CDR1 SGHDN, CDR2 FVKESK. CDR3 length equals 13 residues.

The chain joins TRBV18 to TRBJ2-2; D is possibly TRBD1 (6 bases). The CDR3 totals 14 residues. Trimming removed 4 bases at V and 0 bases at J, with 6 bases between. CDR1 is KGHSH and CDR2 is LQKENI in the germline V gene. CDR3 sequence reads: CASSRTANTGELFF. Written as DNA, the CDR3 is TGTGCCAGCTCACGGACAGCGAACACCGGGGAGCTGTTTTTT. The variable domain in full, completed from reference TRBV18 and TRBJ2-2, reads NAGVMQNPRHLVRRRGQEARLRCSPMKGHSHVYWYRQLPEEGLKFMVYLQKENIIDESGMPKERFSAEFPKEGPSILRIQQVVRGDSAAYFCASSRTANTGELFFGEGSRLTVL.

The DNA of the CDR3 is TGTGCCAGCAGCTTAGCGGGGAGGCGCACCGGGGAGCTGTTTTTT. Its translation: CASSLAGRRTGELFF. The rearrangement joins TRBV7-9 to TRBJ2-2; possibly TRBD2 for D (6 bases). V was pared by 0 bases and J by 4 bases, with 9 bases between. Germline V gene data show CDR1 as SEHNR and CDR2 as FQNEAQ (reference sequence). The CDR3 is 15 amino acids.